The 14 T cell receptor beta chains listed next were all sequenced from one sample in a study of cytomegalovirus exposure and HLA in healthy donors. Primers for the PCR totalled 60 Vbeta and 13 Jbeta. Method: immunoSEQ multiplex PCR; TCRdb's copy keeps in-frame clones and lacks some. The table has roughly 120,000 clones, about four fifths seen once. Specimen: PBMCs. These receptors all stem from a woman aged 55-70 years in good health and CMV-seropositive.

V usage is TRBV19 and J usage is TRBJ2-3; 7 bases align to TRBD2. With V trimmed by 9 bases and J by 2 bases, 11 bases remained unmatched. CDR1 and CDR2 from the germline V gene are LNHDA and SQIVND (reference sequence). This CDR3 has 15 residues. Written as DNA, the CDR3 is TGTGCCAGCGGGAGGCGGGATTCTTACACAGATACGCAGTATTTT. Its translation is CASGRRDSYTDTQYF.

The V and J genes are TRBV29-1 and TRBJ2-7; 8 nucleotides agree with TRBD1. This CDR3 comprises 17 residues. In germline, CDR1 is SQVTM, CDR2 ANQGSEA. V lost 7 bases to trimming and J lost 3 bases; unmatched junction nucleotides: 20. The CDR3 DNA follows: TGCAGCGCTAACACCATCCTCCCGGGACAGGCCCTCTACGAGCAGTACTTC. Amino acids: CSANTILPGQALYEQYF.

This clone was detected a few times. The chain employs TRBV2 and TRBJ2-4, with TRBD2 as a possible D gene (6 bases). This CDR3 has 15 amino acids. V was trimmed by 6 bases and J by 5 bases, leaving 17 bases between them. Germline CDR1 and CDR2: SNHLY and FYNNEI. CDR3 DNA: TGTGCCAGCAGGAAAGCTCAAACGGGGGAAAACATTCAGTACTTC. Its translation is CASRKAQTGENIQYF.

The rearrangement uses TRBV9 and TRBJ1-6; 10 nucleotides align to TRBD1. Germline CDR1 is SGDLS and CDR2 is YYNGEE. CDR3 length: 15 residues. J lost 10 bases, V lost 7 bases, and 11 bases had no gene match. The CDR3 sequence: CASSTGGQGPSPLHF. The CDR3 DNA sequence: TGTGCCAGCTCAACCGGGGGACAGGGGCCCTCACCCCTCCACTTT.

This chain uses TRBV5-1 with TRBJ2-5, with 16 bases lining up with TRBD2. V lost 2 bases, J lost 6 bases, and 10 bases stayed unmatched. The CDR3 is made up of 18 amino acids. Germline V CDR1 and CDR2: SGHRS, YFSETQ. CDR3 sequence (DNA): TGCGCCAGCAGCTTTGCCGGGACTAGCGGGAGGGCTCAGCAGACCCAGTACTTC. Amino acids: CASSFAGTSGRAQQTQYF.

This clone was detected only once. The chain employs TRBV27 and TRBJ2-1; TRBD2 matches 9 bases. Germline V CDR1 and CDR2: MNHEY, SMNVEV (reference sequence). J was trimmed by 0 bases and V by 5 bases; bases with no gene match: 5. The CDR3 has 16 residues. This chain's CDR3 is CASSPLSGSSYNEQFF. CDR3 sequence (DNA): TGTGCCAGCAGTCCCCTTAGCGGGAGCTCCTACAATGAGCAGTTCTTC.

The V and J genes are TRBV6-4 and TRBJ1-2; D gene ambiguous. The germline V gene has CDR1 MRHNA and CDR2 SNTAGT. Trimming shortened V by 6 bases and J by 7 bases, and 21 bases separated the two germline ends. This CDR3 is 15 amino acids long. The CDR3 here is CASSLDYQFTGGYTF. CDR3 nucleotides: TGTGCCAGCAGCCTAGATTATCAGTTTACCGGTGGCTACACCTTC.

The chain employs TRBV7-2 and TRBJ1-3, with no clear D. The germline V gene encodes CDR1 SGHTA and CDR2 FQGNSA. The CDR3 covers 16 residues. V was pared by 0 bases and J by 3 bases, with 12 bases between. The CDR3 bases are TGTGCCAGCAGCTTAGCTTCTGGACGGGGTGGAAACACCATATATTTT. It specifies CASSLASGRGGNTIYF. The complete variable domain, with remaining parts taken from reference TRBV7-2 and TRBJ1-3, reads GAGVSQSPSNKVTEKGKDVELRCDPISGHTALYWYRQSLGQGLEFLIYFQGNSAPDKSGLPSDRFSAERTGGSVSTLTIQRTQQEDSAVYLCASSLASGRGGNTIYFGEGSWLTVV.

The J gene is TRBJ2-5, the V gene TRBV7-3; D is possibly TRBD2 (5 bases). This CDR3 contains 15 residues. Deletions cut 5 bases from V and 0 bases from J, with 13 bases between. Germline CDR1 reads SGHTA; CDR2 reads FQGTGA. CDR3 in amino acids: CASSPLGLDQETQYF. As DNA, the CDR3 is TGTGCCAGCAGCCCACTCGGACTGGACCAAGAGACCCAGTACTTC.

The rearrangement joins TRBV6-7 to TRBJ2-7, with D tentatively TRBD1 (6 bases). Being an ORF, TRBV6-7 has a function that is uncertain. V was pared by 4 bases and J by 7 bases, with 11 bases between. The CDR3 contains 12 residues. The CDR3 region is CASSSFRGEQYF. Written as DNA, the CDR3 is TGTGCCAGCAGTTCATTCAGGGGTGAGCAGTACTTC.

The sample holds a few counts of this clone. V and J are TRBV6-6 and TRBJ2-7, with 9 bases that match TRBD2. The length of the CDR3 is 15 residues. V shed 6 bases and J 5 bases; nucleotides not matched to a gene: 11. Germline V gene data show CDR1 as MNHNY and CDR2 as SVGAGI (reference sequence). The CDR3 region is CASRLSGSGKDEQYF. The CDR3 DNA follows: TGTGCCAGCAGGCTTAGCGGGAGTGGTAAGGACGAGCAGTACTTC.

The rearrangement links TRBV15 to TRBJ1-4; TRBD1 might be the D (5 bases). The germline V gene encodes CDR1 LNHNV and CDR2 YYDKDF (reference sequence). V dropped 0 bases and J dropped 6 bases, with 11 bases sitting between them. The CDR3 is 15 residues long. CDR3 amino acids: CATSRDRGRYEKLFF. In nucleotides, the CDR3 is TGTGCCACCAGCAGAGATAGGGGTAGATATGAAAAACTGTTTTTT.

The V gene is TRBV5-1, the J gene TRBJ2-7, with D possibly matching TRBD1 (5 bases). V lost 6 bases to trimming and J lost 2 bases, with 15 bases between them. Germline assignment: CDR1 SGHRS and CDR2 YFSETQ. This CDR3 is 14 amino acids long. In DNA form, the CDR3 reads TGCGCCAGCACCATGACAGCGACCGCCTACGAGCAGTACTTC. Its translation is CASTMTATAYEQYF.

V is TRBV7-9 and J is TRBJ1-5; 8 positions agree with TRBD1. Germline V gene sequence: CDR1 SEHNR, CDR2 FQNEAQ (reference sequence). This CDR3 is 19 amino acids long. V lost 5 bases and J lost 7; bases outside the gene matches: 22. The CDR3 coding sequence is TGTGCCAGCAGCAAACACCGGGGACCCCTTGGACAGGGCGGCCAGCCCCAGCATTTT. It is translated as CASSKHRGPLGQGGQPQHF.